The next 14 T cell receptor beta chains were all read from a single sample in a study of regulatory T cells in long-lasting Graves disease. Time point of the sample: newly diagnosed GD, antithyroid drugs for less than 3 months. Making the TCR library involved RNA that had been extracted from PBMCs. The TCR beta library used iRepertoire HTBI primers with Arm-PCR amplification of CDR3. TCRdb re-called the multiplex PCR reads with MiXCR, one entry per CDR3 protein. This table has 350,000 to 450,000 distinct CDR3 sequences, approximately 10% appearing once. The sample was also reused in another study, on T cells in Graves' hyperthyroidism and ophthalmopathy.

This material consisted of peripheral blood mononuclear cells (PBMCs), taken at new diagnosis, from a patient treated with antithyroid drugs. The receptors stem from a woman aged 18-35 years with Graves disease.

The sample holds many counts of this clonotype. Germline and junction disagree at one end, which may indicate a read error. The chain carries TRBV7-7 and TRBJ1-3; D unresolved. CDR3 size: 15 residues. Germline V gene lookup returns CDR1 SSHAT and CDR2 FNYEAQ (reference sequence). The DNA of the CDR3 is TGTGCTAGCAGCTTGGCACTAGACTATGGAAACACCATATATTTT. It specifies CASSLALDYGNTIYF.

This clonotype has at least ten counts. The genes are TRBV6-1 and TRBJ2-6; 8 positions match TRBD1. V shed 6 bases and J 2 bases; nucleotides not matched to a gene: 0. Germline V gene sequence: CDR1 MNHNS, CDR2 SASEGT. CDR3 length equals 14 residues. The CDR3 nucleotides read TGTGCCAGCAGCAGGGGGCCTGGGGCCAACGTCCTGACTTTC. Translating it yields CASSRGPGANVLTF.

The chain employs TRBV6-9 and TRBJ1-4, with 10 bases fitting TRBD1. CDR3 length: 14 amino acids. Germline-derived CDR1 and CDR2 are MNHGY and SVAAGI. V gave up 4 bases and J gave up 7 bases; unmatched junction bases: 3. CDR3 in amino acids: CASSWTGGGEKLFF. CDR3 coding DNA: TGTGCCAGCAGTTGGACAGGGGGAGGTGAAAAACTGTTTTTT.

This clonotype came up many times. This rearrangement joins TRBV4-3 to TRBJ2-7; 8 nucleotides match TRBD2. Losses at the gene ends were 0 bases for V and 3 bases for J; bases not matched to a gene: 4. This CDR3 is 15 amino acids long. Germline V CDR1 and CDR2: LGHNA, YSLEER. CDR3 in DNA: TGCGCCAGCAGCCAAGAACCTAGCGGGCTCTACGAGCAGTACTTC. Translating gives CASSQEPSGLYEQYF.

This clonotype was counted a few times. This sequence may be a read error, since a much larger clone differs from it by one base. The chain is built from TRBV5-1 and TRBJ1-1, with D possibly being TRBD1 (6 bases). The germline CDR1 and CDR2 sequences are SGHRS and YFSETQ. The CDR3 totals 14 residues. The CDR3 DNA sequence: TGCGCCGGCAGCCACAGGGACCAGAACACTGAAGCTTTCTTT. Its protein is CAGSHRDQNTEAFF.

This clonotype was counted at least ten times. The chain has TRBV7-9 and TRBJ2-7; 8 bases align to TRBD1. The CDR3 contains 14 residues. Trimming removed 5 bases from V and 0 bases from J; junction bases left unmatched: 3. Germline CDR1 is SEHNR and CDR2 is FQNEAQ (reference sequence). Here the CDR3 DNA reads TGTGCCAGCAGCCCTGGGACAGGCTCCTACGAGCAGTACTTC. Protein product: CASSPGTGSYEQYF. The full variable domain, in which reference TRBV7-9 and TRBJ2-7 provide the parts outside the CDR3, is DTGVSQNPRHKITKRGQNVTFRCDPISEHNRLYWYRQTLGQGPEFLTYFQNEAQLEKSRLLSDRFSAERPKGSFSTLEIQRTEQGDSAMYLCASSPGTGSYEQYFGPGTRLTVT.

The chain employs TRBV4-1 and TRBJ1-1, with 7 nucleotides matching TRBD1. Trimming removed 0 bases from V and 1 base from J; junction bases left unmatched: 8. CDR1 is MGHRA, CDR2 YSYEKL, per germline. The CDR3 is 17 residues long. CDR3 coding DNA: TGCGCCAGCAGCCAAGAGGTGAGAAGGACAGGGAACACTGAAGCTTTCTTT. It translates to CASSQEVRRTGNTEAFF.

This clonotype appeared a few times. The J gene is TRBJ2-2, the V gene TRBV10-3; 8 bases are a match to TRBD1. Trimming cost V 3 bases and J 4 bases; bases outside gene matches: 1. This CDR3 has 14 residues. Germline-derived CDR1 and CDR2 are ENHRY and SYGVKD. CDR3 protein: CAISEQGGTGELFF. Written as DNA, the CDR3 is TGTGCCATCAGTGAACAGGGGGGCACCGGGGAGCTGTTTTTT.

As regards this clonotype: This clone may be a read error of a much larger clone one base away. The gene calls are TRBV7-9 and TRBJ2-5; tentative D call: TRBD2 (5 bases). The CDR3 consists of 16 residues. The germline gives CDR1 SEHNR, CDR2 FQNEAQ (reference sequence). The chain's CDR3 is CVSSSNFRGTQETQYF. CDR3 nucleotide sequence: TGTGTCAGCAGCTCCAATTTCCGGGGAACTCAAGAGACCCAGTACTTC.

This clonotype was recorded a few times. V is TRBV27 and J is TRBJ1-1; 9 positions agree with TRBD1. Trimming cost V 6 bases and J 9 bases; bases outside gene matches: 5. The CDR3 loop spans 12 amino acids. Germline-derived CDR1 and CDR2 are MNHEY and SMNVEV (reference sequence). CDR3 region: CASRDRGTKAFF. The CDR3, as DNA: TGTGCCAGCAGGGACAGGGGAACTAAAGCTTTCTTT.

In this sample, this clonotype turned up many times. The chain employs TRBV15 and TRBJ2-1, with TRBD2 identical over 9 bases. V gave up 1 base and J gave up 4 bases; unmatched junction bases: 8. CDR1 and CDR2 from the germline V gene are LNHNV and YYDKDF (reference sequence). The CDR3 runs 17 residues. The CDR3 coding sequence is TGTGCCACCAGCAGAGTCCAGCGGGAGGCCCTATACAATGAGCAGTTCTTC. This sequence encodes CATSRVQREALYNEQFF.

The V call is TRBV7-3, the J call TRBJ2-1; 15 nucleotides agree with TRBD2. Unmatched junction bases numbered 4, after V lost 0 bases and J lost 4 bases. CDR3 size: 18 residues. CDR1 SGHTA and CDR2 FQGTGA come from the germline V gene. The CDR3 region is CASSLTGTSGGLYNEQFF. DNA for the CDR3: TGTGCCAGCAGCTTAACGGGGACTAGCGGGGGGCTATACAATGAGCAGTTCTTC.

Regarding this clonotype: This sequence is one base from a far larger clone and is likely a read error. The chain combines TRBV7-9 with TRBJ1-2, with 7 bases identical to TRBD1. The CDR3 totals 13 residues. CDR1 SEHNR and CDR2 FQNEAQ come from the germline V gene (reference sequence). The V segment lost 5 bases and the J segment 3 bases; nucleotides outside the gene matches: 3. The CDR3 DNA reads as TGTGCCAGCAGCCTGGGACAGTACTATGGCTACACCTTC. Amino acids: CASSLGQYYGYTF.

This clonotype was observed a single time. V gene TRBV15 combines with J gene TRBJ2-7; TRBD2 agrees at 9 bases. The germline CDR1 and CDR2 sequences are LNHNV and YYDKDF (reference sequence). V shed 8 bases, J shed 0 bases, and the junction held 5 bases outside the gene matches. CDR3 length: 14 amino acids. Written as DNA, the CDR3 is TGTGCCACCCGCGGGGGGGCTAGCTCCTACGAGCAGTACTTC. As protein: CATRGGASSYEQYF.